This entry lists 24 T cell receptor beta chains sequenced from one sample in a study of T-cell reconstitution after alpha-beta-depleted transplantation in children. Preparation of the TCRbeta library used unique molecular identifiers. TCRdb ran MiXCR on the PCR reads and lists one entry per CDR3 protein. The sample contains 800,000 to 1,000,000 distinct CDR3 sequences, about 31% of which appear only once. The sequencing here drew on PBMCs, mostly from graft donor cells, taken 360 days after TCRalphabeta/CD19-depleted stem cell transplant. The origin of the receptors is a boy in the first two years of life who had a stem cell transplant for SCID, so the T cells may come from the graft donor.

This clonotype showed up many times. The chain is built from TRBV12-3 or TRBV12-4 and TRBJ2-1, with D perhaps being TRBD1 or TRBD2 (6 bases each). V was cut by 7 bases and J by 3 bases, with 16 bases left in between. The CDR3 length is 15 residues. In DNA form, the CDR3 reads TGTGCCAGCACTCCCGGAGGGGGGCTCTACAATGAGCAGTTCTTC. It yields the protein CASTPGGGLYNEQFF.

This clonotype has a handful of counts. This sequence joins TRBV20-1 and TRBJ1-1, with TRBD1 identical over 9 bases. The CDR3 is 12 residues long. V was clipped by 3 bases and J by 11 bases; unmatched bases: 7. Germline V gene sequence: CDR1 DFQATT, CDR2 SNEGSKA (reference sequence). The DNA of the CDR3 is TGCAGTGCTAGTGGGGACAGGGATAAGGCTTTCTTT. The encoded protein is CSASGDRDKAFF.

The chain links TRBV4-3 to TRBJ2-1; D remains unclear. The CDR3 sequence is 17 residues long. Trimming cost V 0 bases and J 1 base, with 13 bases left between them. Germline V gene lookup returns CDR1 LGHNA and CDR2 YSLEER. The CDR3 coding sequence is TGCGCCAGCAGCCAAGACCTCTGGGCGCCGTCCTACAATGAGCAGTTCTTC. Protein sequence: CASSQDLWAPSYNEQFF.

For this clonotype: Lacking the conserved final phenylalanine or tryptophan, this CDR3 likely reflects a read error. The chain carries TRBV12-3 or TRBV12-4 and TRBJ1-2; maybe TRBD1 (5 bases). This CDR3 is built from 13 residues. Trimming cost V 7 bases and J 0 bases, with 9 bases left between them. The CDR3 reads CASMGTSNYGYTY. CDR3 bases: TGTGCCAGCATGGGGACGTCTAACTATGGCTACACCTAC.

This chain links TRBV7-6 with TRBJ2-5; weak D call: TRBD1 (6 bases). Trimming took 4 bases from V and 4 from J, leaving 19 bases between them. Germline values: CDR1 SGHVS, CDR2 FNYEAQ. The CDR3 contains 16 residues. The CDR3 reads CASSSLQGIDSETQYF. In nucleotides, the CDR3 is TGTGCCAGCAGCTCCCTACAGGGAATTGACTCAGAGACCCAGTACTTC.

This clonotype was detected a few times. The chain couples TRBV27 to TRBJ2-4; D is undetermined. V was clipped by 5 bases and J by 2 bases, with 19 bases between them. Germline V gene lookup returns CDR1 MNHEY and CDR2 SMNVEV (reference sequence). This CDR3 contains 17 residues. CDR3 in amino acids: CASSPFPDLDSKNIQYF. DNA for the CDR3: TGTGCCAGCAGTCCCTTCCCTGATTTAGATTCCAAAAACATTCAGTACTTC.

The chain employs TRBV5-5 and TRBJ2-2, with 9 bases lining up with TRBD1. This CDR3 has 17 residues. V trimming: 5 bases; J trimming: 2 bases; junction bases outside the gene matches: 10. The germline V gene has CDR1 SGHKS and CDR2 YYEKEE (reference sequence). The CDR3 nucleotides read TGTGCCAGCAGTATGGACCGGGACAGGGCAAACACCGGGGAGCTGTTTTTT. Amino acids: CASSMDRDRANTGELFF.

This clonotype was detected ten times or more. This chain connects TRBV2 to TRBJ2-7; the D gene is possibly TRBD1 (5 bases). Looked up from germline, CDR1 is SNHLY and CDR2 is FYNNEI. Deletions cut 5 bases from V and 3 bases from J, with 14 bases between. CDR3 length equals 14 residues. For the CDR3, the DNA is TGTGCCAGCAGTCCTGACAGACACCACTACGAGCAGTACTTC. It translates to CASSPDRHHYEQYF.

The V and J genes are TRBV4-3 and TRBJ2-7; D unresolved. The V end was cut by 0 bases, the J end by 0 bases, with 12 bases between. Germline assignment: CDR1 LGHNA and CDR2 YSLEER. The CDR3 length is 16 residues. CDR3 loop: CASSQERSPGSYEQYF. The CDR3 DNA is TGCGCCAGCAGCCAAGAGCGCTCCCCCGGCTCCTACGAGCAGTACTTC.

The V gene is TRBV15, the J gene TRBJ2-3, with D possibly TRBD2 on 6 matching bases. Trimming cost V 0 bases and J 2 bases, with 12 bases left between them. Germline V gives CDR1 LNHNV, CDR2 YYDKDF (reference sequence). The CDR3 runs 16 residues. The CDR3 region is CATSRDLDYPTDTQYF. The CDR3 nucleotides read TGTGCCACCAGCAGAGATCTGGACTACCCCACAGATACGCAGTATTTT.

This clonotype was found a few times. The chain couples TRBV15 to TRBJ2-1, with 7 bases aligning to TRBD2. Germline V gene sequence: CDR1 LNHNV, CDR2 YYDKDF (reference sequence). The CDR3 loop spans 14 amino acids. J lost 9 bases, V lost 5 bases, and 10 bases had no gene match. CDR3 sequence: CATSRGWGGGEQFF. The DNA of the CDR3 is TGTGCCACCAGCCGAGGTTGGGGGGGTGGTGAGCAGTTCTTC.

This clonotype came up many times. The chain recombines TRBV4-3 with TRBJ2-3; maybe TRBD2 (7 bases). Germline V gene data show CDR1 as LGHNA and CDR2 as YSLEER. V was cut by 5 bases and J by 1 base, with 22 bases left in between. This CDR3 has 18 residues. The CDR3 loop reads CASSWSLRGPLGTDTQYF. The CDR3 nucleotides read TGCGCCAGCAGCTGGAGCCTGCGGGGGCCTCTTGGCACAGATACGCAGTATTTT.

The rearrangement joins TRBV5-1 to TRBJ1-2; tentative D call: TRBD1 (5 bases). CDR3 length: 15 residues. Germline loops: CDR1 SGHRS, CDR2 YFSETQ. Trimming cost V 5 bases and J 8 bases, with 22 bases left between them. CDR3 residues: CASRPTGSPLGGYTF. The CDR3 bases are TGCGCCAGCAGACCAACAGGATCCCCCCTGGGGGGCTACACCTTC.

This chain uses TRBV29-1 with TRBJ2-5, with 8 nucleotides matching TRBD2. In germline, CDR1 is SQVTM, CDR2 ANQGSEA. V lost 4 bases to trimming and J lost 4 bases; unmatched junction nucleotides: 5. The CDR3 consists of 13 residues. The CDR3 DNA reads TGCAGCGTTGTCGGGGCGGGAGGAGAGACCCAGTACTTC. This translates into CSVVGAGGETQYF.

The chain has TRBV20-1 and TRBJ2-7; tentative D call: TRBD2 (5 bases). Germline values: CDR1 DFQATT, CDR2 SNEGSKA (reference sequence). V was shortened by 5 bases and J by 5 bases, with 22 bases between the two germline ends. This CDR3 contains 15 residues. Written as DNA, the CDR3 is TGCAGTGCTTCGACCCTCAGCGGTCCTAAGAACGAGCAGTACTTC. Translated: CSASTLSGPKNEQYF.

This chain joins TRBV7-8 and TRBJ1-6; D may be TRBD1 (6 bases). Germline CDR1 is SGHVS and CDR2 is FQNEAQ. CDR3 size: 17 residues. The ends were cut back, 4 bases at V and 0 bases at J, with 13 bases in the middle. The CDR3 spells CASSSSDRSSYNSPLHF. The CDR3 nucleotides are TGTGCCAGCAGCTCGAGCGACAGGAGCTCCTATAATTCACCCCTCCACTTT.

The chain carries TRBV6-1 and TRBJ2-1, with D possibly TRBD1 on 5 matching bases. Germline CDR1 is MNHNS and CDR2 is SASEGT. V was pared by 5 bases and J by 4 bases, with 18 bases between. This CDR3 is 16 amino acids long. This CDR3 reads CASSPLPWTPYNEQFF. The CDR3, as DNA: TGTGCCAGCAGTCCCCTCCCCTGGACACCTTACAATGAGCAGTTCTTC.

The rearrangement joins TRBV4-1 to TRBJ2-2, with a tentative D call TRBD2 (6 bases). The CDR3 runs 17 residues. Per germline, CDR1 MGHRA and CDR2 YSYEKL. Trimming removed 4 bases at V and 4 bases at J, with 19 bases between. CDR3 sequence reads: CASSPLGAGRLTGELFF. The CDR3 region has the DNA TGCGCCAGCAGCCCCCTTGGGGCGGGGAGACTCACCGGGGAGCTGTTTTTT.

This clonotype was counted at least ten times. This chain uses TRBV6-1 with TRBJ2-2, with 9 bases fitting TRBD1. Germline V gene sequence: CDR1 MNHNS, CDR2 SASEGT. Unmatched junction bases numbered 7, after V lost 6 bases and J lost 5 bases. The CDR3 spans 15 residues. The CDR3 DNA sequence: TGTGCCAGCAGCCAAGACAGGGGGAGAACCGGGGAGCTGTTTTTT. Translated, it gives CASSQDRGRTGELFF.

This clonotype was found a few times. This chain joins TRBV5-4 and TRBJ2-7; 7 bases line up with TRBD1. Germline V lookup: CDR1 SGHNT, CDR2 YYREEE (reference sequence). The CDR3 spans 15 residues. V was clipped by 4 bases and J by 1 base; unmatched bases: 8. CDR3 residues: CASSARQGRSYEQYF. CDR3 coding DNA: TGTGCCAGCAGCGCCCGACAGGGTCGATCCTACGAGCAGTACTTC.

This clonotype appeared a few times. The gene calls are TRBV7-2 and TRBJ1-2, with 7 bases fitting TRBD1. Per germline, CDR1 SGHTA and CDR2 FQGNSA. CDR3 size: 12 residues. Trimming removed 5 bases from V and 8 bases from J; junction bases left unmatched: 5. The CDR3 sequence: CASSPSGQGYTF. The DNA for the CDR3 is TGTGCCAGCAGCCCTTCGGGACAGGGCTACACCTTC.

Ten or more counts support this clonotype. The chain links TRBV5-6 to TRBJ2-5; D possibly corresponds to TRBD2 (6 bases). Trimming cost V 6 bases and J 3 bases, with 15 bases left between them. This CDR3 contains 14 residues. Germline CDR1 and CDR2: SGHDT and YYEEEE. The CDR3 sequence is CASTTGLAKETQYF. For the CDR3, the DNA is TGTGCCAGCACCACGGGTCTAGCGAAAGAGACCCAGTACTTC.

This clonotype occurred a few times. V usage is TRBV5-1 and J usage is TRBJ1-2; 7 bases are shared with TRBD1. This CDR3 has 15 amino acids. The germline V gene has CDR1 SGHRS and CDR2 YFSETQ. With V trimmed by 3 bases and J by 8 bases, 13 bases remained unmatched. The CDR3 sequence: CASSSFKDRTGGYTF. The CDR3 DNA follows: TGCGCCAGCAGCTCTTTCAAGGACAGGACTGGAGGCTACACCTTC.

The rearrangement links TRBV27 to TRBJ2-7, with a weak D call TRBD1 (6 bases). V lost 6 bases, J lost 5 bases, and 32 bases lay in between. The CDR3 totals 19 residues. In germline, CDR1 is MNHEY, CDR2 SMNVEV (reference sequence). CDR3 sequence reads: CASRSWSTGHSHPSHEQYF. The DNA for the CDR3 is TGTGCCAGCAGATCCTGGAGTACAGGGCACTCTCATCCGTCACACGAGCAGTACTTC.